A selection of T cell receptor beta chains follows, all from one sample in a study of blood T cell repertoires in COVID-19. Produced via immunoSEQ multiplex PCR; TCRdb's table is partial and in-frame only. The sample includes some 290,000 clones, around nine tenths of them seen just once. Material: PBMCs or T cells enriched from blood (not recorded which). These receptor sequences come from a woman aged 25 to 45 who had been exposed to COVID-19. Both conserved end residues are part of each CDR3. D genes are given only for firm matches. Not every row has a clone size; where given, it reads once, few, many or a size class.

CASSQGVSGDDEQYF | TGTGCCAGCAGCCAAGGCGTGTCGGGGGACGACGAGCAGTACTTC | . | . | TRBJ2-7 | TRBV4-2
CASSPDRLLNTEAFF | TGTGCCAGTAGCCCAGACAGGCTGCTAAACACTGAAGCTTTCTTT | . | . | TRBJ1-1 | TRBV19
CASSQGAGVGELFF | TGTGCCAGTAGCCAGGGGGCGGGGGTCGGGGAGCTGTTTTTT | . | . | TRBJ2-2 | TRBV19
CASSLSGLTISYEQYF | TGTGCCAGCAGCTTATCGGGACTGACGATCTCCTACGAGCAGTACTTC | . | . | TRBJ2-7 | TRBV5-6
CASRGSGDTDTQYF | TGTGCCAGCAGAGGTAGCGGGGACACAGATACGCAGTATTTT | TRBD2 | . | TRBJ2-3 | TRBV2
CASSPDRENSPLHF | TGTGCCAGCAGCCCCGACAGGGAAAATTCACCCCTCCACTTT | TRBD1 | . | TRBJ1-6 | TRBV4-2
CASSLFGAGTNTGELFF | TGTGCCAGCAGCTTATTCGGAGCGGGGACGAACACCGGGGAGCTGTTTTTT | TRBD2 | . | TRBJ2-2 | TRBV11-2
CASSPSQGIHSGANVLTF | TGTGCCAGCTCACCGTCCCAGGGGATACACTCTGGGGCCAACGTCCTGACTTTC | . | . | TRBJ2-6 | TRBV18
CASTGDRGYNEQFF | TGTGCCAGCACCGGGGACAGGGGATACAATGAGCAGTTCTTC | TRBD1 | . | TRBJ2-1 | TRBV5-6
CATSDPTDRTDTQYF | TGTGCCACCAGTGACCCTACCGACAGAACAGATACGCAGTATTTT | . | . | TRBJ2-3 | TRBV24-1
CASRRDRGRGNSPLHF | TGTGCCAGCAGACGGGACAGGGGGCGCGGAAATTCACCCCTCCACTTT | TRBD1 | . | TRBJ1-6 | TRBV2
CASSPLIPMSSGISYEQYF | TGTGCCAGCTCACCACTAATCCCGATGTCTAGCGGGATAAGCTACGAGCAGTACTTC | TRBD2 | . | TRBJ2-7 | TRBV18
CASSQGEDASYEQYF | TGTGCCAGCAGCCAAGGGGAGGACGCGTCCTACGAGCAGTACTTC | . | few | TRBJ2-7 | TRBV4-2
CASSLGTGDGYTF | TGCGCCAGCAGCCTAGGGACAGGGGATGGCTACACCTTC | TRBD1 | once | TRBJ1-2 | TRBV5-1
CASSSKGQGYSPLHF | TGCGCCAGCAGCTCCAAGGGACAGGGCTATTCACCCCTCCACTTT | TRBD1 | . | TRBJ1-6 | TRBV5-1
CASSFGEGPGYTF | TGTGCCAGCAGCTTTGGGGAGGGACCTGGCTACACCTTC | . | . | TRBJ1-2 | TRBV7-9
CARRQGDQLRSSYEQYF | TGTGCCAGAAGACAGGGGGATCAACTGAGGAGCTCCTACGAGCAGTACTTC | TRBD1 | . | TRBJ2-7 | TRBV5-3
CASSLSSGASNEQFF | TGTGCCAGCAGCTTATCTAGCGGGGCGTCCAATGAGCAGTTCTTC | TRBD2 | . | TRBJ2-1 | TRBV7-9
CASSSVPGPQHF | TGTGCCAGCAGTTCGGTCCCAGGGCCCCAGCATTTT | . | . | TRBJ1-5 | TRBV6-5
CASSWAGMNTEAFF | TGTGCCAGCAGCTGGGCCGGAATGAACACTGAAGCTTTCTTT | . | . | TRBJ1-1 | TRBV6-2/TRBV6-3
CASSETWGTGHNEKLFF | TGTGCCAGCAGTGAAACGTGGGGAACAGGGCACAATGAAAAACTGTTTTTT | . | . | TRBJ1-4 | TRBV6-1
CASSLSHREEAEAFF | TGTGCCAGCAGCTTGAGTCATCGAGAAGAGGCTGAAGCTTTCTTT | . | . | TRBJ1-1 | TRBV5-4
CASSLDNMNTEAFF | TGTGCCAGCAGCTTAGATAATATGAACACTGAAGCTTTCTTT | . | . | TRBJ1-1 | TRBV11-2
CARSFRGGFNEQFF | TGTGCCAGAAGCTTCCGGGGGGGCTTCAATGAGCAGTTCTTC | TRBD2 | . | TRBJ2-1 | TRBV5-3
CASSFKQGFGTEAFF | TGCGCCAGCAGCTTCAAACAGGGGTTTGGAACTGAAGCTTTCTTT | TRBD1 | . | TRBJ1-1 | TRBV5-1
CASSLISTGEDTEAFF | TGTGCCAGCAGCCTCATCTCGACAGGGGAGGACACTGAAGCTTTCTTT | TRBD1 | . | TRBJ1-1 | TRBV3-1/TRBV3-2
CASSETEFSKPQHF | TGCGCCAGCAGCGAGACAGAGTTCAGCAAGCCCCAGCATTTT | . | . | TRBJ1-5 | TRBV5-1
CASSYPGSYEQYF | TGTGCCAGCAGTTACCCAGGGTCCTACGAGCAGTACTTC | . | . | TRBJ2-7 | TRBV6-5
CASSKRVQQGDYGYTF | TGTGCCAGCAGCAAGAGGGTTCAACAGGGCGACTATGGCTACACCTTC | . | . | TRBJ1-2 | TRBV7-8
CSVAGWETTEAFF | TGCAGCGTGGCGGGGTGGGAAACCACTGAAGCTTTCTTT | . | . | TRBJ1-1 | TRBV29-1
CASSLWAQGRDIQYF | TGTGCCAGCAGTTTATGGGCCCAGGGAAGGGACATTCAGTACTTC | . | . | TRBJ2-4 | TRBV27
CASSYRTQAFF | TGTGCCAGCAGTTACCGAACTCAAGCTTTCTTT | . | . | TRBJ1-1 | TRBV6-2/TRBV6-3
CASSLGQTNEKLFF | TGTGCCAGCAGCCTGGGACAGACTAATGAAAAACTGTTTTTT | TRBD1 | once | TRBJ1-4 | TRBV9
CASSGRTGGVGYTF | TGTGCCAGCAGCGGGCGGACAGGGGGCGTTGGCTACACCTTC | TRBD1 | . | TRBJ1-2 | TRBV7-2
CASSQQGGNEKLFF | TGTGCCAGCAGCCAACAGGGGGGAAATGAAAAACTGTTTTTT | TRBD1 | . | TRBJ1-4 | TRBV25-1
CASRLSGTSGGLAEQFF | TGTGCCAGCAGACTATCCGGGACTAGCGGGGGGCTCGCTGAGCAGTTCTTC | TRBD2 | . | TRBJ2-1 | TRBV7-9
CASSPYRAGNTEAFF | TGTGCCAGCAGTCCCTACAGGGCCGGGAACACTGAAGCTTTCTTT | . | once | TRBJ1-1 | TRBV6-2/TRBV6-3
CASSQSTGYNEKLFF | TGCGCCAGCAGCCAGTCGACGGGATACAATGAAAAACTGTTTTTT | . | . | TRBJ1-4 | TRBV4-3
CASSLIALGGELFF | TGTGCCAGCAGCTTAATAGCGTTGGGCGGGGAGCTGTTTTTT | . | . | TRBJ2-2 | TRBV11-1
CASTGLAGAGEQYF | TGTGCCAGCACCGGACTAGCGGGGGCAGGCGAGCAGTACTTC | TRBD2 | . | TRBJ2-7 | TRBV6-5
CASSMAGTEAFF | TGTGCCAGTAGTATGGCGGGGACTGAAGCTTTCTTT | . | . | TRBJ1-1 | TRBV19
CASSFRGRGGTEAFF | TGTGCCAGCAGTTTTCGAGGGAGAGGAGGCACTGAAGCTTTCTTT | . | . | TRBJ1-1 | TRBV27
CASSPRVMETQYF | TGTGCCAGCAGCCCCAGGGTAATGGAGACCCAGTACTTC | . | . | TRBJ2-5 | TRBV7-9
CASRIQGEETQYF | TGCGCCAGCAGGATACAGGGTGAAGAGACCCAGTACTTC | . | . | TRBJ2-5 | TRBV5-1
CASRPGLAGYETQYF | TGTGCCAGCCGCCCGGGACTAGCGGGGTATGAGACCCAGTACTTC | TRBD2 | once | TRBJ2-5 | TRBV3-1/TRBV3-2
CASSQAKGTGANYGYTF | TGTGCCAGCAGCCAGGCCAAGGGGACAGGGGCTAACTATGGCTACACCTTC | TRBD1 | . | TRBJ1-2 | TRBV4-2